Following are 4 T cell receptor beta chains from one sample sequenced in a study of blood T cells in healthy people across ages. PCR was performed a second time for roughly 7 to 11 cycles using a sample-barcoded 5' primer and a J-beta primer mix. TCRdb called the 5' RACE reads again in MiXCR, with one record for every CDR3 protein. The table records about 1 million distinct CDR3 sequences, around 43% of them present only once. Sequencing used blood. The source is a woman aged 55-69 years in good health.

The chain links TRBV20-1 to TRBJ2-3; a weak D match, TRBD2 (6 bases). The V end was cut by 5 bases, the J end by 6 bases, with 18 bases between. This CDR3 spans 14 amino acids. Germline-derived CDR1 and CDR2 are DFQATT and SNEGSKA (reference sequence). The CDR3, as DNA: TGCAGTGCTCTCCTGACTAGGAGATCCGATACGCAGTATTTT. As protein: CSALLTRRSDTQYF.

The chain carries TRBV12-3 or TRBV12-4 and TRBJ1-5, with 8 bases matching TRBD1. The V segment lost 0 bases and the J segment 7 bases; nucleotides outside the gene matches: 5. This CDR3 region has 15 residues. CDR3 in DNA: TGTGCCAGCAGTTTAGCAACAGGGGGTAGGCAGCCCCAGCATTTT. Its translation is CASSLATGGRQPQHF.

This chain links TRBV27 with TRBJ2-1; tentatively, D is TRBD1 (6 bases). The germline CDR1 and CDR2 sequences are MNHEY and SMNVEV (reference sequence). CDR3 size: 15 residues. With 3 bases removed from V and 7 bases from J, the gap between germline ends came to 16 bases. CDR3 DNA: TGTGCCAGCAGTTTTCCAGGACAGTCGAGGAATGAGCAGTTCTTC. This translates into CASSFPGQSRNEQFF.

The V call is TRBV2, the J call TRBJ2-2, with D unclear. There are 13 residues in the CDR3. Germline V gives CDR1 SNHLY, CDR2 FYNNEI. V dropped 10 bases and J dropped 2 bases, with 11 bases sitting between them. The CDR3 loop is CAIRRPNTGELFF. The CDR3 DNA follows: TGTGCCATCAGAAGACCTAACACCGGGGAGCTGTTTTTT.